This TCR beta chain is from a study of blood T cell repertoires in COVID-19. Whole-study context: Samples came from the United States, Italy and Spain, spanning acute and convalescent COVID-19.

Seattle's cohort entered during active infection and was followed longitudinally. In germline, CDR1 is WSHSY, CDR2 SAAADI. This CDR3 contains 15 residues. Unmatched junction bases numbered 8, after V lost 6 bases and J lost 7 bases. Original processing methods: From reference gene primer amplification, estimates of nucleated cell counts were derived. Measured with immunoSEQ multiplex PCR; TCRdb has only the in-frame clones, and not every one. V and J calls and clone size are copied from that table; D and trimming were computed from the DNA. The sample includes 450,000 or so clones, approximately 90% seen only once; the top ten take 0.7% to 1%.

This chain connects TRBV10-2 to TRBJ2-2, with 10 bases identical to TRBD1. The sequenced sample was peripheral blood. The TCR originated in a man between 18 and 35 years old with COVID-19, enrolled during active disease. CDR3: CASSRQGAKFGELFF. The CDR3 DNA follows: TGCGCCAGCAGCAGACAGGGGGCGAAGTTCGGGGAGCTGTTTTTT.